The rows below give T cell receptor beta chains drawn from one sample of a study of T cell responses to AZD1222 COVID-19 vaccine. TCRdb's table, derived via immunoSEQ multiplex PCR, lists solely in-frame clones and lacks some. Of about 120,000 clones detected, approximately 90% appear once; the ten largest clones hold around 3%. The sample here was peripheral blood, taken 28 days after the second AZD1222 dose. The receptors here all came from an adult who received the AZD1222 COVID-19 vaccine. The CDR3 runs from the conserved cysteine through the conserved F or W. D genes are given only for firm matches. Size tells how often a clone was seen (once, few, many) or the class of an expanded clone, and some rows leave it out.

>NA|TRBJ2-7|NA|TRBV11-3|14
TGTGCCAGCAGCTACGAATACAGCTCCTACGAGCAGTACTTC
CASSYEYSSYEQYF
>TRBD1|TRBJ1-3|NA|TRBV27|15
TGTGCCAGCAGTGCAACAGGGGACTCTGGAAACACCATATATTTT
CASSATGDSGNTIYF
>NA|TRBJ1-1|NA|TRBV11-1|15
TGTGCCAGCAGCTCGACCCGGGGCTGGGGCACTGAAGCTTTCTTT
CASSSTRGWGTEAFF
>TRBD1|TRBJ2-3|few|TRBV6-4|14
TGTGCCAGCAGTGACTCGCAGGGGGCAGATACGCAGTATTTT
CASSDSQGADTQYF
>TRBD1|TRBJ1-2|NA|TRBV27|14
TGTGCCAGCAGTTTATCGACAGGGAACTATGGCTACACCTTC
CASSLSTGNYGYTF
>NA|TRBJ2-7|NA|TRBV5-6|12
TGTGCCAGCAGCTCCCTCACTACGGGGCAGTACTTC
CASSSLTTGQYF
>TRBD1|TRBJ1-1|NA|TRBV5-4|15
TGTGCCAGCAGTCGACAGGGGGCAGGGAACACTGAAGCTTTCTTT
CASSRQGAGNTEAFF
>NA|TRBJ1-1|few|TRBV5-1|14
TGCGCCAGCAGCCTCATCGGGACGTTCGAAGAAGCTTTCTTT
CASSLIGTFEEAFF
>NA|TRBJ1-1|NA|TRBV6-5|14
TGTGCCAGCAGTCTACAGGGTAGGAACACTGAAGCTTTCTTT
CASSLQGRNTEAFF
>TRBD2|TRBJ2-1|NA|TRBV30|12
TGTGCCTGGAGTGATCGGGGGGGCCGGCAGTTCTTC
CAWSDRGGRQFF
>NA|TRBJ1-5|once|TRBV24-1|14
TGTGCCACCAGTGAGGGGCCCCAGGGTCAGCCCCAGCATTTT
CATSEGPQGQPQHF
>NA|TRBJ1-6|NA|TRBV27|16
TGTGCCAGCAGTTCTGACAAACTAGATCATAATTCACCCCTCCACTTT
CASSSDKLDHNSPLHF
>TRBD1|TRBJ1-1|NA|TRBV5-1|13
TGCGCCAGCAGCACGGACAGGGCGGGTGAAGCTTTCTTT
CASSTDRAGEAFF
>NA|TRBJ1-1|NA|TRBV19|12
TGTGCCAGTACCCTGGGGGGGGCTGAAGCTTTCTTT
CASTLGGAEAFF
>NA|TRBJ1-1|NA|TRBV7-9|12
TGTGCCAGCAGCTTAAGCATCACTGAAGCTTTCTTT
CASSLSITEAFF
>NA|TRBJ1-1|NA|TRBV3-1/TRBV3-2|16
TGTGCCAGCAGCCAAGATTGGGGGGCGTTGAACACTGAAGCTTTCTTT
CASSQDWGALNTEAFF
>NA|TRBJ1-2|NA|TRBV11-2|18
TGTGCCAGCAGCTTGGACCCCGAGGGGGGGGGAAAGCTCTATGGCTACACCTTC
CASSLDPEGGGKLYGYTF
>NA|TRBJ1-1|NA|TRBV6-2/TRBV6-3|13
TGTGCCAGCAGTTACTCGGGGGGTTCTGAAGCTTTCTTT
CASSYSGGSEAFF
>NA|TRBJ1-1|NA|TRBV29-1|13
TGCAGCGTTGGCAAGGGGAGGGGCTACGAAGCTTTCTTT
CSVGKGRGYEAFF
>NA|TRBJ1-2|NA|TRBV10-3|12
TGTGCCATCAGAGAAGACAGGTATGGCTACACCTTC
CAIREDRYGYTF
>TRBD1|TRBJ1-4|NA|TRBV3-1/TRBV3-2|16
TGTGCCAGCAGCCAAGATGCGGCAGGGGGCGGTGAAAAACTGTTTTTT
CASSQDAAGGGEKLFF
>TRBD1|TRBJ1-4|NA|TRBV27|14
TGTGCCAGCAGCCAAACAGGGGCTAATGAAAAACTGTTTTTT
CASSQTGANEKLFF
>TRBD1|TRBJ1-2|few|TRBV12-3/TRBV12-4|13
TGTGCCAGCAGAACGACAGGGGAGAGTGGCTACACCTTC
CASRTTGESGYTF
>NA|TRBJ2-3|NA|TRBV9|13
TGTGCCAGCAGCGCCCTCGGGGCAGATACGCAGTATTTT
CASSALGADTQYF
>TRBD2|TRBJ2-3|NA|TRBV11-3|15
TGTGCCAGCAGCTTAAGGCGTAGCGGGGGAGATACGCAGTATTTT
CASSLRRSGGDTQYF
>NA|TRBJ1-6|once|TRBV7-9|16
TGTGCCAGCAGCTTAACGGGAGGGAGTAATAATTCACCCCTCCACTTT
CASSLTGGSNNSPLHF
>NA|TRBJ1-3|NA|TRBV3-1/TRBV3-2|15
TGTGCCAGCAGCCCATTCCTACAGGGACCAAACACCATATATTTT
CASSPFLQGPNTIYF
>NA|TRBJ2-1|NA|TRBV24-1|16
TGTGCCACCAGTGACAACAAAATTCGGGATTACAATGAGCAGTTCTTC
CATSDNKIRDYNEQFF
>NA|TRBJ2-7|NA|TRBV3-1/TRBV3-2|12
TGTGCCAGCAGCCGCACCACTAGTGAGCAGTACTTC
CASSRTTSEQYF
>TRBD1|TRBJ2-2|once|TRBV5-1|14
TGCGCCAGCAGCTGGGGACAGGGGACCGGGGAGCTGTTTTTT
CASSWGQGTGELFF
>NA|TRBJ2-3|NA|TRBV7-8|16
TGTGCCAGCAGCTTAGCTACGGGGCCTAGCACAGATACGCAGTATTTT
CASSLATGPSTDTQYF
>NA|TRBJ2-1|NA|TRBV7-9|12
TGTGCCAGCAGCACCGGGATGGTTGAGCAGTTCTTC
CASSTGMVEQFF
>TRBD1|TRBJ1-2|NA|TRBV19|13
TGTGCCAGTAGTGAGGACAGGCGATATGGCTACACCTTC
CASSEDRRYGYTF
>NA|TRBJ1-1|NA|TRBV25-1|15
TGTGCCAGCAGTGCCCAGAAACAACGGGGCACTGAAGCTTTCTTT
CASSAQKQRGTEAFF
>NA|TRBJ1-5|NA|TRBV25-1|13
TGTGCCAGCAGACGAACAGGATCTCAGCCCCAGCATTTT
CASRRTGSQPQHF
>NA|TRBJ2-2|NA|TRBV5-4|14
TGTGCCAGCAGCCGCTGGGGGAACACCGGGGAGCTGTTTTTT
CASSRWGNTGELFF
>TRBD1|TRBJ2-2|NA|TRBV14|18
TGTGCCAGCAGCCAAGCACGGAGCGACAGGGGGTGGACCGGGGAGCTGTTTTTT
CASSQARSDRGWTGELFF
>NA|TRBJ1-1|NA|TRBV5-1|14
TGCGCCAGCAGCACAGCACAGGGTACCACTGAAGCTTTCTTT
CASSTAQGTTEAFF
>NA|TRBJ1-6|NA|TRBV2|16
TGTGCCAGCAGTGGCGGCGCAGGAGCCTATAATTCACCCCTCCACTTT
CASSGGAGAYNSPLHF
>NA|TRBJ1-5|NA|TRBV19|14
TGTGCCAGTAGTATGTGGCAGGACTATCAGCCCCAGCATTTT
CASSMWQDYQPQHF
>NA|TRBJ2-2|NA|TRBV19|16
TGTGCCAGTAGTAGACCGAGTGTGGGGAACACCGGGGAGCTGTTTTTT
CASSRPSVGNTGELFF
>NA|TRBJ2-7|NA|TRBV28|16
TGTGCCAGCAGCGATGGAGGGGGCTTACGTTCCTACGAGCAGTACTTC
CASSDGGGLRSYEQYF
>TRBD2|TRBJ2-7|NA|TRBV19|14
TGTGCCAGTAGCCGCCACCTAGCGGGCTACGAGCAGTACTTC
CASSRHLAGYEQYF
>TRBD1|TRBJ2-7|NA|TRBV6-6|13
TGTGCCAGCAGTTACGGGACAGTGGACGAGCAGTACTTC
CASSYGTVDEQYF
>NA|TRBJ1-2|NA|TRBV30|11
TGTGCCTGGAGTCGGGGCTATGGCTACACCTTC
CAWSRGYGYTF
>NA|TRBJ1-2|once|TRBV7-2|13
TGTGCCAGCAGCTTAGGGCAGATAAATGGCTACACCTTC
CASSLGQINGYTF
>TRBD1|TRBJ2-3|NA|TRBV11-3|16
TGTGCCAGCAGCTTAAATTCCCCACAGGGGCTAGATACGCAGTATTTT
CASSLNSPQGLDTQYF
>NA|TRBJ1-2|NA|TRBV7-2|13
TGTGCCAGCAGCTTTTCAGGGGCCCGGGGCTACACCTTC
CASSFSGARGYTF
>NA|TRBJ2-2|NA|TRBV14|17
TGTGCCAGCAGCCAAGATGGGCCCAGGGCGGGCACCGGGGAGCTGTTTTTT
CASSQDGPRAGTGELFF
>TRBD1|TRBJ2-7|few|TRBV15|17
TGTGCCACCAGCAGAGGCCAGGGGACAGGGAGCTCCTACGAGCAGTACTTC
CATSRGQGTGSSYEQYF
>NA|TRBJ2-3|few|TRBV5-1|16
TGCGCCAGCAGCTTGAAGCCTGGAGGGGGCACAGATACGCAGTATTTT
CASSLKPGGGTDTQYF
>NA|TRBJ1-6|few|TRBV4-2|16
TGTGCCAGCAGCCCCAAGGGACGGGAGAATAATTCACCCCTCCACTTT
CASSPKGRENNSPLHF
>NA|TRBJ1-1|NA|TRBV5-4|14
TGTGCCAGCAGCTTGCCAGGAATGAACACTGAAGCTTTCTTT
CASSLPGMNTEAFF
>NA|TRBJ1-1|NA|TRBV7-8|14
TGTGCCAGCAGCCCATGGGGACGGGGCACTGAAGCTTTCTTT
CASSPWGRGTEAFF
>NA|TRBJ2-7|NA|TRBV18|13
TGTGCCAGCTCAGGCCACAAGGGTTACGAGCAGTACTTC
CASSGHKGYEQYF
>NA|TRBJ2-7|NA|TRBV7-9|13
TGTGCCAGCAGCTTAGGGACTGGCTACGAGCAGTACTTC
CASSLGTGYEQYF
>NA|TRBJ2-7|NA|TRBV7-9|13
TGTGCCAGCAGCTTAGCGGGGGGCGGCGAGCAGTACTTC
CASSLAGGGEQYF
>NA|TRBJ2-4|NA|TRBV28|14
TGTGCCAGCAGTTTAGCCGGGGAAGGGAACATTCAGTACTTC
CASSLAGEGNIQYF